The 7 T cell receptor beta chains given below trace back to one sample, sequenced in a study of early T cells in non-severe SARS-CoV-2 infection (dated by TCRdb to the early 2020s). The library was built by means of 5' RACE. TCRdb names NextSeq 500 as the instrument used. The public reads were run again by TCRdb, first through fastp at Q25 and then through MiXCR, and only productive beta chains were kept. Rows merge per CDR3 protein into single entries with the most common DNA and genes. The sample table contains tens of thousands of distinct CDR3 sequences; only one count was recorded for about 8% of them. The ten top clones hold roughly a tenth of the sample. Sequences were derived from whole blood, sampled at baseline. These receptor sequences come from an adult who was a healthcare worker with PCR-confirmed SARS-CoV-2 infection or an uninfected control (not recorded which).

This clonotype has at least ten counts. This CDR3 reads CSAKLGQGVTYEQYF. CDR3 nucleotides: TGCAGTGCAAAGCTCGGACAGGGGGTGACCTACGAGCAGTACTTC. The rearrangement uses TRBV20-1 and TRBJ2-7; 10 positions agree with TRBD1. Germline assignment: CDR1 DFQATT and CDR2 SNEGSKA (reference sequence). The trim removed 6 bases at V and 2 bases at J, leaving 10 bases unmatched. The length of the CDR3 is 15 residues.

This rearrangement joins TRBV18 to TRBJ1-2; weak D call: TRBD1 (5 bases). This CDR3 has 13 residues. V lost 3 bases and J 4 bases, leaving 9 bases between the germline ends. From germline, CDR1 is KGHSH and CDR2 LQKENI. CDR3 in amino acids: CASSPGTPYGYTF. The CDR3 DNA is TGTGCCAGCTCACCCGGGACCCCCTATGGCTACACCTTC.

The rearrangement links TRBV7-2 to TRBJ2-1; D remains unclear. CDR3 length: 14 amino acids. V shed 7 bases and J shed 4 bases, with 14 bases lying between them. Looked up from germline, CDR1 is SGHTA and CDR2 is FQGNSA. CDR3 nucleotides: TGTGCCAGCAACCATCAAGCGCTTTACAATGAGCAGTTCTTC. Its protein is CASNHQALYNEQFF.

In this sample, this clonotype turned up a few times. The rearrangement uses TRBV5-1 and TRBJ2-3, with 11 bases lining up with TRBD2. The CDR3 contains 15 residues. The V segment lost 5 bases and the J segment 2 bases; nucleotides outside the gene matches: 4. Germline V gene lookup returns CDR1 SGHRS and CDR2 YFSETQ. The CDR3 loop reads CASSTSGSTTDTQYF. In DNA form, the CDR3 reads TGCGCCAGCAGTACTAGCGGGAGCACCACAGATACGCAGTATTTT.

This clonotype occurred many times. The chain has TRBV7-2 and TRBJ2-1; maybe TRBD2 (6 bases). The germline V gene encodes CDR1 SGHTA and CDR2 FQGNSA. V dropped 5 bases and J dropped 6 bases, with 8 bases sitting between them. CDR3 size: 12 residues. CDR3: CASSKGLNEQFF. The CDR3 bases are TGTGCCAGCAGCAAGGGACTCAATGAGCAGTTCTTC.

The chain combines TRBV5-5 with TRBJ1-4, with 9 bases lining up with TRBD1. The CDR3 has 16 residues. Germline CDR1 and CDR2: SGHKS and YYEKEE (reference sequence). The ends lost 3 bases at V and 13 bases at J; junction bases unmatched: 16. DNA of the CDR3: TGTGCCAGCAGCTCTGGACAGGGGCATACGGAAAAGGGACTGTTTTTT. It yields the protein CASSSGQGHTEKGLFF. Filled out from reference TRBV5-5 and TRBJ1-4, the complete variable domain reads DAGVTQSPTHLIKTRGQQVTLRCSPISGHKSVSWYQQVLGQGPQFIFQYYEKEERGRGNFPDRFSARQFPNYSSELNVNALLLGDSALYLCASSSGQGHTEKGLFFGSGTQLSVL.

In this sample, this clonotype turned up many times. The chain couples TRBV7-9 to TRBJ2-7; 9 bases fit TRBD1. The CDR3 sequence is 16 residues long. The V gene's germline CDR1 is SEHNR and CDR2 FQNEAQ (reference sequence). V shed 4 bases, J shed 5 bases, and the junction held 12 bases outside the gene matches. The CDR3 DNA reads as TGTGCCAGCAGCTCACTACCGGGACAGGGTCCGGACGAGCAGTACTTC. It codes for CASSSLPGQGPDEQYF.